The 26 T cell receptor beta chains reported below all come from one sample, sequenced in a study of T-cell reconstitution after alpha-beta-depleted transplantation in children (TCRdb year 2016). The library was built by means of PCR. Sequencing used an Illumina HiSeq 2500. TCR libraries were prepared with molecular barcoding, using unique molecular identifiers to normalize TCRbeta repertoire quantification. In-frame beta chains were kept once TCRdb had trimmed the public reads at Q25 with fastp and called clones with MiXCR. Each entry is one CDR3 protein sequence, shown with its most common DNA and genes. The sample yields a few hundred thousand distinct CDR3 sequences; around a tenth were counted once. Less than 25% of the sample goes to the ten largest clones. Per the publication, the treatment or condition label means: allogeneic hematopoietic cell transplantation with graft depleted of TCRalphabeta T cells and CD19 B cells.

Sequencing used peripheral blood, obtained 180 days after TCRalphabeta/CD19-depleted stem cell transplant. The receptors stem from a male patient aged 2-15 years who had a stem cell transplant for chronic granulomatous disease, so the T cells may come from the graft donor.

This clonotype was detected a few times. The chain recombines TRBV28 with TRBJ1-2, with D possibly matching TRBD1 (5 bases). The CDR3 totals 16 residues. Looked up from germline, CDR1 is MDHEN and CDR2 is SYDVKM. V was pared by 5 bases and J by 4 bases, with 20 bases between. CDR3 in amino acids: CASSRFLRQGSYGYTF. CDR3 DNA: TGTGCCAGCAGTCGTTTCCTGCGGCAGGGATCCTATGGCTACACCTTC.

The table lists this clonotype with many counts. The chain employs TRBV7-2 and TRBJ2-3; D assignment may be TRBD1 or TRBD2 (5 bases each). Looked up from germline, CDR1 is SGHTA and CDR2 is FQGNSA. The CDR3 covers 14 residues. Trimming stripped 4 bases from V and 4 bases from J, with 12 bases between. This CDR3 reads CASSSFEGPDTQYF. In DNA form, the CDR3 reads TGTGCCAGCAGCTCCTTTGAGGGGCCAGATACGCAGTATTTT. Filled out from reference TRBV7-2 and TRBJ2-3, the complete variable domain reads GAGVSQSPSNKVTEKGKDVELRCDPISGHTALYWYRQSLGQGLEFLIYFQGNSAPDKSGLPSDRFSAERTGGSVSTLTIQRTQQEDSAVYLCASSSFEGPDTQYFGPGTRLTVL.

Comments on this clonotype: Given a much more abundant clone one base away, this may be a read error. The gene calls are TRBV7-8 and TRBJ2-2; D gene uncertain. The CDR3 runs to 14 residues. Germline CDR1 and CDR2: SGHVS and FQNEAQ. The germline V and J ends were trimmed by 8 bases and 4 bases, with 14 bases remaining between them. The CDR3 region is CASSRYRGTGELFF. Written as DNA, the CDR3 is TGTGCCAGCTCGCGTTATCGAGGCACCGGGGAGCTGTTTTTT.

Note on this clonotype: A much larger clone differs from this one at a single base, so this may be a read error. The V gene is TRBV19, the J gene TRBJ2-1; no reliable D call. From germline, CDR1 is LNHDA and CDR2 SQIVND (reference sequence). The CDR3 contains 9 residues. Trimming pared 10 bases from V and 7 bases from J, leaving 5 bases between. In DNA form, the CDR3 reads TGTGCCACCGGAAATGAGCAGTTCTTC. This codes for CATGNEQFF. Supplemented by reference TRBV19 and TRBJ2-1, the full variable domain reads DGGITQSPKYLFRKEGQNVTLSCEQNLNHDAMYWYRQDPGQGLRLIYYSQIVNDFQKGDIAEGYSVSREKKESFPLTVTSAQKNPTAFYLCATGNEQFFGPGTRLTVL.

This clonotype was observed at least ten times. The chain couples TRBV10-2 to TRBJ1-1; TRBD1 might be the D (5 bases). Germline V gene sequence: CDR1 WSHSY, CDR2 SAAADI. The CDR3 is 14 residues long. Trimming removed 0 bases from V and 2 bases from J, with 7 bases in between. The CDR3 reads CASSESGGNTEAFF. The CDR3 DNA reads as TGCGCCAGCAGTGAGTCCGGGGGAAACACTGAAGCTTTCTTT.

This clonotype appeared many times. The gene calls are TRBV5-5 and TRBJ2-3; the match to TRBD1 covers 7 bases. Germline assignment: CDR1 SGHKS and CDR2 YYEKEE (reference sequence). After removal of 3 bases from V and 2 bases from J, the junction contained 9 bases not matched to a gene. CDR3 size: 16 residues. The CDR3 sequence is CASSSPTGTTTDTQYF. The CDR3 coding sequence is TGTGCCAGCAGCTCGCCGACAGGGACGACCACAGATACGCAGTATTTT. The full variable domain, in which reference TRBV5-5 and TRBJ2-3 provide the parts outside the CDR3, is DAGVTQSPTHLIKTRGQQVTLRCSPISGHKSVSWYQQVLGQGPQFIFQYYEKEERGRGNFPDRFSARQFPNYSSELNVNALLLGDSALYLCASSSPTGTTTDTQYFGPGTRLTVL.

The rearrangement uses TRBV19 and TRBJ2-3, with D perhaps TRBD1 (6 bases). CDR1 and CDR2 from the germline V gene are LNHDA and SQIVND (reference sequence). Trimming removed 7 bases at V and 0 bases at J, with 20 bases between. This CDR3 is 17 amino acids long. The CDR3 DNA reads TGTGCCAGTACCACCAGGGGACCAGGGATGAGCACAGATACGCAGTATTTT. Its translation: CASTTRGPGMSTDTQYF.

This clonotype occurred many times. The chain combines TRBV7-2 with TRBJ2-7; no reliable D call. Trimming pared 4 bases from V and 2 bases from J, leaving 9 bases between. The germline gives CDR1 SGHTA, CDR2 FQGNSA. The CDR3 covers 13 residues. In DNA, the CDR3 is TGTGCCAGCAGCTCAACAGTGACCTACGAGCAGTACTTC. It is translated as CASSSTVTYEQYF. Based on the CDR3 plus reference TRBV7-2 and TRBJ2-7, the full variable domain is GAGVSQSPSNKVTEKGKDVELRCDPISGHTALYWYRQSLGQGLEFLIYFQGNSAPDKSGLPSDRFSAERTGGSVSTLTIQRTQQEDSAVYLCASSSTVTYEQYFGPGTRLTVT.

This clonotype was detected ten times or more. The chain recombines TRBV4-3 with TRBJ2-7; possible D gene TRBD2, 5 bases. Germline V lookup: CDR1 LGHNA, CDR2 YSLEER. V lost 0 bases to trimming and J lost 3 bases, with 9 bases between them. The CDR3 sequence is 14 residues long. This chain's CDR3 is CASSQDSSYYEQYF. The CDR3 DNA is TGCGCCAGCAGCCAAGATTCTAGCTACTACGAGCAGTACTTC.

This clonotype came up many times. CDR3 residues: CASSLQGLGTEAFF. The CDR3 bases are TGTGCCAGCAGCCTACAGGGTTTGGGCACTGAAGCTTTCTTT. The chain couples TRBV12-3 or TRBV12-4 to TRBJ1-1; D may be TRBD1 (6 bases). With 6 bases removed from V and 4 bases from J, the gap between germline ends came to 15 bases. The CDR3 contains 14 residues.

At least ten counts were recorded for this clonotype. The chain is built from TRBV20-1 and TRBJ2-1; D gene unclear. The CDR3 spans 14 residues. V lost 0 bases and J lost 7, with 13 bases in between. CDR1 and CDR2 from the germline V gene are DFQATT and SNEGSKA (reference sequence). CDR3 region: CSARDAFGRNEQFF. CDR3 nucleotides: TGCAGTGCTAGAGATGCTTTCGGGCGGAATGAGCAGTTCTTC.

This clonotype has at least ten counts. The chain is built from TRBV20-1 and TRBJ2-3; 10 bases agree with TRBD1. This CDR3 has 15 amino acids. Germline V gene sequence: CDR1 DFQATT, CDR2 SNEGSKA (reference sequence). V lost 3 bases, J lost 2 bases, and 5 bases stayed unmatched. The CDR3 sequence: CSARGQGRNTDTQYF. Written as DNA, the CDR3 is TGCAGTGCTAGGGGACAGGGGCGGAACACAGATACGCAGTATTTT.

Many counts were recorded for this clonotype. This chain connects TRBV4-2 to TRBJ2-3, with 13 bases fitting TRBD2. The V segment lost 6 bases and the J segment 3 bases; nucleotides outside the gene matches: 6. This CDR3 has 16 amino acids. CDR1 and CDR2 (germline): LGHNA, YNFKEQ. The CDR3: CASSPSLAGGTDTQYF. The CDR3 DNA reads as TGTGCCAGCAGTCCCTCACTAGCGGGAGGGACAGATACGCAGTATTTT.

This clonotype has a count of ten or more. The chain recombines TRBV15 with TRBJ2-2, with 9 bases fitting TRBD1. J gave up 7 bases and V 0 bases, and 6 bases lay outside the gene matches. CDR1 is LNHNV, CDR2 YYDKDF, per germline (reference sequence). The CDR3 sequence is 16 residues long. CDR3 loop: CATSRERTGANGELFF. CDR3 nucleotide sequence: TGTGCCACCAGCAGAGAAAGGACAGGGGCGAACGGGGAGCTGTTTTTT. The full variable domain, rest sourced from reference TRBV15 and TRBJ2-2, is DAMVIQNPRYQVTQFGKPVTLSCSQTLNHNVMYWYQQKSSQAPKLLFHYYDKDFNNEADTPDNFQSRRPNTSFCFLDIRSPGLGDTAMYLCATSRERTGANGELFFGEGSRLTVL.

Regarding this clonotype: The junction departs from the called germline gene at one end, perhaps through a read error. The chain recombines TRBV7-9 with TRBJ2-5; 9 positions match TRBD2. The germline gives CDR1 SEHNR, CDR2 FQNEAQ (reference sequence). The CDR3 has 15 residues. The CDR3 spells CASSRPAGGRETQHF. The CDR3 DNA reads TGTGCCAGCAGCCGCCCAGCGGGGGGCCGAGAGACCCAGCACTTC.

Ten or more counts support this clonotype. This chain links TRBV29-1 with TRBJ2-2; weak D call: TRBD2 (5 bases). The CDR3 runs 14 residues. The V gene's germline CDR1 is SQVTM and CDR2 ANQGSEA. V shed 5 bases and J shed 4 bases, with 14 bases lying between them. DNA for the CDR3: TGCAGCGTTTTTACTAGTTCGGGCACCGGGGAGCTGTTTTTT. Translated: CSVFTSSGTGELFF.

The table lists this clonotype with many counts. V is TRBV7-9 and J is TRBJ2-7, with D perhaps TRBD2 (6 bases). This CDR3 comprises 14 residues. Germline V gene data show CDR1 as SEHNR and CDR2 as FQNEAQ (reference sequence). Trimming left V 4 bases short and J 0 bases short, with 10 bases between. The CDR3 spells CASSSRTTSYEQYF. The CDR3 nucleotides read TGTGCCAGCAGCTCCAGGACTACCTCCTACGAGCAGTACTTC.

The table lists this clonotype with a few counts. CDR3 bases: TGTGCCAGCAGTTTATACAGGGGGATGGAAACCTACGAGCAGTACTTC. This sequence encodes CASSLYRGMETYEQYF. The chain combines TRBV12-3 or TRBV12-4 with TRBJ2-7, with 8 bases matching TRBD1. The CDR3 length is 16 residues. Germline trimming cut 2 bases from V and 2 bases from J; bases unmatched to any gene: 8.

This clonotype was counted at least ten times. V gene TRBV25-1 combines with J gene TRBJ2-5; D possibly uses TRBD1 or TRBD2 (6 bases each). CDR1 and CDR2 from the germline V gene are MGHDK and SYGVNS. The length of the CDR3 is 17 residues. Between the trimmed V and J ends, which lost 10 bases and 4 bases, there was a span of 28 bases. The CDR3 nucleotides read TGTGCCACCAGGGACATGATGGATCGCGGGGTTCGAGAGACCCAGTACTTC. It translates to CATRDMMDRGVRETQYF.

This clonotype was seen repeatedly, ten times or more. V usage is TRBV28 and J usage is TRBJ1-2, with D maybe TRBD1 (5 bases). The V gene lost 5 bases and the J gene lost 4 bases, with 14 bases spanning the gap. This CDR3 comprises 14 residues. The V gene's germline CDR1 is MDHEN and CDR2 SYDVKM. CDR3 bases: TGTGCCAGCAGTCTTCTCCGGGGCGTCTATGGCTACACCTTC. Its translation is CASSLLRGVYGYTF.

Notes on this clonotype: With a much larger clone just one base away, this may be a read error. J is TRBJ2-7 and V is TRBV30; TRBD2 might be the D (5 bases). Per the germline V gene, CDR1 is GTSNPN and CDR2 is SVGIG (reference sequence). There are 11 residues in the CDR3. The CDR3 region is CDWTRRVEQYF. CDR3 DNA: TGTGACTGGACTCGTAGGGTAGAACAGTACTTC.

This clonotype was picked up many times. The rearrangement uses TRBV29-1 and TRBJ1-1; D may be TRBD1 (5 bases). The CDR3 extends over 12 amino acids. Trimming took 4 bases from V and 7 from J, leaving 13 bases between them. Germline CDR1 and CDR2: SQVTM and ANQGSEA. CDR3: CSVVGGEGEAFF. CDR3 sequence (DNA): TGCAGCGTTGTCGGAGGGGAGGGTGAAGCTTTCTTT.

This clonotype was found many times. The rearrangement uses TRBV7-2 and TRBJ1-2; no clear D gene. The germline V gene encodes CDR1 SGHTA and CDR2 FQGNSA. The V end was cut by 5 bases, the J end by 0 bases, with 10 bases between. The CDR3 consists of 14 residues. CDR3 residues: CASSLRRTNYGYTF. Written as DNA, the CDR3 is TGTGCCAGCAGCCTCAGACGGACTAACTATGGCTACACCTTC. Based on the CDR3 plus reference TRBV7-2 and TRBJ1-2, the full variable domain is GAGVSQSPSNKVTEKGKDVELRCDPISGHTALYWYRQSLGQGLEFLIYFQGNSAPDKSGLPSDRFSAERTGGSVSTLTIQRTQQEDSAVYLCASSLRRTNYGYTFGSGTRLTVV.

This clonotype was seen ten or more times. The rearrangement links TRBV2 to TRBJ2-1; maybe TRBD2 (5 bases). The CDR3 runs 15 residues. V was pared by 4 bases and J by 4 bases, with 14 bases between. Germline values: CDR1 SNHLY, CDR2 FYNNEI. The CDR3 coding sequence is TGTGCCAGCAGTGCGCAGCGGAGTGTTTACAATGAGCAGTTCTTC. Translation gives CASSAQRSVYNEQFF.

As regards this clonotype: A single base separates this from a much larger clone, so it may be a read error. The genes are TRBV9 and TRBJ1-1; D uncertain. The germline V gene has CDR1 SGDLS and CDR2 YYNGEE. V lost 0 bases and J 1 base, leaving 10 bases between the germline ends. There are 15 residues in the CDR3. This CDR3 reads CASSVEGLWNTEAFF. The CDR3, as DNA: TGTGCCAGCAGCGTAGAGGGATTGTGGAACACTGAAGCTTTCTTT.

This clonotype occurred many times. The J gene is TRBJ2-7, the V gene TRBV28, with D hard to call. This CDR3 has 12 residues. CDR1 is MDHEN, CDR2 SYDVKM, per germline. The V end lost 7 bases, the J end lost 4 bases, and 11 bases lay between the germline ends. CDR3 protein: CASTLAGYEQYF. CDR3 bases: TGTGCCAGCACCCTCGCAGGTTACGAGCAGTACTTC.